This T cell receptor (beta chain) originates from a study of T cell changes during pregnancy in multiple sclerosis. The data were produced by immunoSEQ multiplex PCR, yet TCRdb's version contains in-frame clones alone and is incomplete. The sample shows over 50,000 clones, 85% to 95% of them seen only once. This clone has only one observation. The V gene's germline CDR1 is GTSNPN and CDR2 SVGIG (reference sequence). The CDR3 covers 13 residues. V dropped 4 bases and J dropped 5; count of bases not matched to a gene: 7. The source is a female donor with multiple sclerosis, enrolled in a pregnancy study. The V gene is TRBV30, the J gene TRBJ1-1; TRBD1 matches at 7 bases. This material consisted of CD4+ T cells from peripheral blood mononuclear cells, taken in the third trimester of pregnancy. Here the CDR3 reads CAWMTGLRTEAFF. CDR3 nucleotide sequence: TGTGCCTGGATGACAGGGTTGAGGACTGAAGCTTTCTTT.